This T cell receptor (beta chain) was retrieved from a study of cytomegalovirus exposure and HLA in healthy donors. Clones were sequenced by immunoSEQ multiplex PCR, and TCRdb holds only the in-frame ones, with some missing. The profile shows a few hundred thousand clones, roughly nine tenths of them singletons. This clone appeared once. This TCR was recovered from a man between 18 and 29 years old in good health and CMV-seropositive. Material for sequencing was PBMCs.

The CDR3 nucleotides are TGTGCCAGCAGCCCAAAAAGAACTGAAGCTTTCTTT. Protein sequence: CASSPKRTEAFF. The rearrangement joins TRBV7-9 to TRBJ1-1, with D unresolved. V was cut by 5 bases and J by 5 bases, with 9 bases left in between. Germline assignment: CDR1 SEHNR and CDR2 FQNEAQ (reference sequence). The CDR3 runs 12 residues.